Following are 2 T cell receptor beta chains from one sample sequenced in a study of CXCR3-negative and CXCR3-positive naive CD8 T cells. General study points: Hydrophobicity was higher for TRB CDR3s found in CXCR3-positive naive cells than in CXCR3-negative naive cells.

These receptors have no known antigen. UMI labels and 5' RACE were used to prepare the TRB cDNA libraries. No DNA is given; TCRdb re-called the 5' RACE reads and lists each CDR3 protein once. The sample has roughly 130,000 distinct CDR3 sequences. Sequencing input: naive CXCR3+ CD8+ T cells from blood. The subset here: CD45RO-CCR7+CD27+CD95- naive CD8+ T cells expressing CXCR3 (TNR3+). The receptors come from a human donor in good health. Some clones in this sample may be carry-over from other donors' samples.

The chain recombines TRBV10-3 with TRBJ2-7. This CDR3 comprises 15 residues. CDR1 is ENHRY, CDR2 SYGVKD, per germline. Here the CDR3 reads CAIREGDPLMKEQYF.

The chain carries TRBV29-1 and TRBJ1-1. The CDR3 loop spans 12 amino acids. Germline loops: CDR1 SQVTM, CDR2 ANQGSEA. The CDR3 sequence: CSALDENTEAFF.